The source of this T cell receptor (beta chain) is a study of patients and donors after allogeneic stem cell transplantation. Only a few counts were recorded for this clonotype. TCRdb independently ran MiXCR on the RT-PCR reads; one entry per CDR3 protein. This repertoire shows 900,000 to 1,000,000 distinct CDR3 sequences, under 20% found once; its top ten account for 5% to 6.5%. Germline lookup yields CDR1 SQVTM and CDR2 ANQGSEA. Trimming took 7 bases from V and 0 from J; bases not matched to a gene: 2. This CDR3 is built from 13 residues. The sequenced sample consisted of blood, either unsorted or a sorted T cell fraction (not recorded which). The gene calls are TRBV29-1 and TRBJ1-1; 10 nucleotides align to TRBD1. This receptor was taken from a human donor who was either an allogeneic HSCT recipient or a stem cell or donor lymphocyte infusion donor (not recorded which). It is not recorded whose cells these are; they may come from a transplant donor. The CDR3 loop reads CSGDRGLNTEAFF. DNA of the CDR3: TGCAGCGGGGACAGGGGATTGAACACTGAAGCTTTCTTT.